This T cell receptor (beta chain) comes out of a study of shared clonotypes between healthy human individuals (dated by TCRdb to the early 2020s). For context, the study as a whole: A few men and a couple of women, aged 18 to 49 years, made up the cohort. Per donor, leukapheresis produced somewhere between about 0.94 and 9 billion PBMCs. Libraries were prepared and TCR repertoires were sequenced by different laboratories using diverse techniques, in order to increase sequencing depth and limit assay-specific biases. For each donor, CD4 naive and CD4 memory were each run on three plates, CD8 naive on two plates, and CD8 memory on one plate. To estimate repertoire size and how much clonotypes are shared between individuals, the study performed deep sequencing of blood TCR repertoires from a few healthy adults.

Healthy HIV-negative adults with no recently reported acute infections or vaccinations were included as donors. Every donor was a Caucasian adult living in Nashville, Tennessee, USA. CD8 memory samples consisted of magnetically selected CD45RO+ cells combined with CCR7-negative CD45RA+ effector memory (TemRA) cells. After blood collection by leukapheresis, PBMCs were isolated using Ficoll-Histopaque density gradient centrifugation and then cryopreserved in the vapor phase of liquid nitrogen. Analytical flow cytometry was used to check the purity and quantity of every magnetically sorted T cell population. Genomic DNA was isolated from each sorted fraction and quantified by UV absorbance on a Nanodrop 2000c. What the research found in general, with its limitations: Pairwise subsampling indicated that sequencing depth was expected to affect the degree of clonotype sharing among donors. About 5% of naive CD4, 3% to 4% of naive CD8, about 2.5% of memory CD4, and about 0.4% of memory CD8 clonotypes were shared across a few donors. Sampling was limited to blood, and TCR repertoires in tissue likely differ from TCR repertoires in blood. Even with the large sequencing depth, rarefaction of the sorted-subset datasets indicated that sequencing was incomplete. Clonotypes shared by all four sorted-subset donors showed higher generation probabilities than non-shared clonotypes. Naive subsets generally had larger estimated clonotype richness than memory subsets. The small number of donors limited the genetic and exposure-history diversity represented.

Using the deep immunoSEQ assay, multiplex PCR amplified TCR CDR3 regions from genomic DNA. Extracted genomic DNA from each cell subset was spread evenly across all wells of several immunoSEQ 96-well plates, with each plate serving as a replicate. For sorted subsets, each replicate PCR was loaded with approximately 0.2 ug genomic DNA, equivalent to approximately 33,000 T cell genomes. Purified libraries were quantified with a Qubit 3.0 fluorometer, sized on a Bioanalyzer 2100, and re-quantified with the KAPA Library Quantification kit. Every immunoSEQ 96-well plate was sequenced on a separate single-read 150-cycle Illumina NextSeq 550 flow cell. As for how the authors treated the data: Because the immunoSEQ output held only junctional sequences and lacked quality scores, the filtering could not match the filtering applied to full-length reads. To assign V/J genes and CDR3, sequences were annotated using PyIR, a Python wrapper for IgBLAST v1.9, with IMGT germline references. Reads were removed for weak V/J assignments (E-value above 1e-6), missing CDR3, stop codons, out-of-frame junctions, or ambiguous translated residues. A V3J clonotype was defined by an identical inferred V gene, J gene, and CDR3 amino acid sequence. To compute the percentage overlap between repertoires, the number of shared unique clonotypes was divided by the size of the smaller repertoire. Richness of each repertoire was evaluated using RTK rarefaction, the Chao1 estimator, and Recon v2.1 estimates of unobserved clonotypes. OLGA was used to compute generation probabilities for all TCRbeta clonotypes that the gDNA method yielded from a few donors. The table comes from immuneACCESS by way of TCRdb, which keeps in-frame sequences with V and J called. Part of the clones is missing from these tables; in studies checked, under half for an unresolved V gene and the rest for unknown reasons. Clone size and the V and J calls come from that table; the DNA yielded D and trimming. A total of around 370,000 clones appear in this sample, about 96% of them only once. Around 0.3% of the sample lies in the top ten.

From V the trimming removes 6 bases and from J it removes 0 bases, while the gene matches leave 2 bases of the junction unaccounted for. The CDR3 runs 14 residues from the cysteine to the phenylalanine. Just CDR3 DNA is preserved here, 42 bases in frame from base 1. For CDR1 and CDR2, the germline V gene lists MNHEY and SVGAGI. For this clone: Its antigen is unknown. Qualities for individual bases were not recorded, and no much larger clone is one base off.

Sequencing was done on a sample of memory CD8+ T cells sorted from blood. The cell subset or site label of this sample denotes: CD45RO+ cells pooled with CCR7-negative TemRA cells. The TCR was taken from a man aged 25-45 years in good health. Recombination linked TRBV6-5 to TRBJ2-3, with 8 bases in between that match TRBD2. The CDR3 amino acid sequence is: CASRLAGSTDTQYF. DNA sequence: TGTGCCAGCAGATTAGCGGGAAGCACAGATACGCAGTATTTT.